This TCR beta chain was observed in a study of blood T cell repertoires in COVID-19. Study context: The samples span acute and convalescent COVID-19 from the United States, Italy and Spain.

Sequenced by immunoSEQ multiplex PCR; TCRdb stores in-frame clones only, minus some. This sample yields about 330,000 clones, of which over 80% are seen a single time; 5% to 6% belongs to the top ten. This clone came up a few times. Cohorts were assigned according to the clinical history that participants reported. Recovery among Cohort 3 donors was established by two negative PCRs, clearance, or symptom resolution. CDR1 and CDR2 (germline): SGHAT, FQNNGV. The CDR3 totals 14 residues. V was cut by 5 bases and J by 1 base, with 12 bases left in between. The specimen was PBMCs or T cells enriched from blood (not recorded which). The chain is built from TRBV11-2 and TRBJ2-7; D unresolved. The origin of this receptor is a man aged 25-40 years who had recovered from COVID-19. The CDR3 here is CASSPDGPSYEQYF. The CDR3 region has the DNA TGTGCCAGCAGCCCCGATGGGCCTTCCTACGAGCAGTACTTC.